This TCR beta chain is from a study of Ad26.COV2.S vaccination and SARS-CoV-2 variants (dated by TCRdb to about 2021). For the study in its entirety: Donors in the vaccine arm were drawn from COV1001, a phase I-IIa trial of Ad26.COV2.S in healthy adults that was multicentre, randomized, double-blind and placebo-controlled. A total of 32 samples were included in the TCR-sequenced set, comprising roughly 19 Ad26.COV2.S vaccine recipients, 5 placebo recipients and 8 SARS-CoV-2 convalescent individuals. Dosing of Ad26.COV2.S was intramuscular, at either 5x10^10 or 1x10^11 viral particles, delivered as one shot or as two shots spaced 56 days apart. The specificity and breadth of SARS-CoV-2-reactive T cell receptors after Ad26.COV2.S vaccination were assessed by TCRbeta repertoire sequencing. Trial participants were randomized into five groups of five: low-dose or high-dose Ad26.COV2.S given once or twice, or placebo on both occasions. Throughout the experiments and outcome assessment, investigators stayed blinded to trial group allocation.

In light of the paper, this sample's treatment or condition label describes: approximately 18 received Ad26.COV2.S at low or high dose, single or two shots; five or six received placebo; per-sample allocation not given. Repertoires of vaccine and placebo recipients were sequenced from samples taken on day 63 after the first injection. Between 29 July and 7 August 2020, Cohort 1b enrolled 25 adults aged 18-55 years at one site in Boston, USA. Ad26.COV2.S consisted of a replication-incompetent adenovirus type 26 vector by which a prefusion-stabilized SARS-CoV-2 spike protein from the original Wuhan strain was expressed. The immunoSEQ Assay was used to sequence TCRbeta CDR3 regions. After extraction, genomic DNA underwent amplification by bias-controlled multiplex PCR, followed by high-throughput sequencing. As for the original processing: To quantify the absolute abundance of each unique TCRbeta CDR3 region, sequences were collapsed and filtered. T cell fraction was estimated by normalization of TCRbeta template counts to usable DNA, with usable DNA being measured through amplification of reference genes present in all nucleated cells. Repertoire TCRs were annotated as SARS-CoV-2-specific when V gene, CDR3 amino acid sequence and J gene were exactly matched to a known reactive TCR set. The reference SARS-CoV-2 TCR set was derived from MIRA and filtered for enrichment in COVID-19-positive ImmuneCODE repertoires, a step that removed public or cross-reactive TCRs. Based on the MIRA antigens, annotated TCRs were further analysed at the level of specific ORF or position within ORF. Breadth was defined as annotated unique rearrangements over total unique productive rearrangements; depth was the summed frequency of those rearrangements. Group comparisons of TCR breadth used two-sided Wilcoxon rank-sum tests. In its TCRdb copy, this immuneACCESS table keeps in-frame sequences only and misses some clones. Where compared with another copy, unresolved V genes explain less than half of these, and the others have no known cause. V, J and clone size derive from that table, while D and trimming were established from the DNA sequence. Within this sample are a few hundred thousand clones, with roughly 87% of them counted one time only. The ten largest clones take up roughly 4.3% of the sample.

Note on this clone: Its specific antigen is unknown. Base quality data are lacking; no much larger clone is found one base away. The same CDR3 arises from other DNA sequences in this sample as well.

Cut back by 6 bases and 2 bases, the V and J ends lie 8 bases apart. From cysteine to phenylalanine, the CDR3 is 12 amino acids long. The DNA shown is the 36-base CDR3, in frame from base 1. CDR1 SNHLY and CDR2 FYNNEI are derived from the germline V gene. Overall study results and their limits: The authors noted that total T cell responses may have been underestimated by the TCR breadth and depth analyses. Ad26.COV2.S recipients had higher spike-specific TCR breadth than placebo recipients (P = 0.0014). Substantial breadth of spike-specific CD8+ and CD4+ T cell responses was reported after vaccination. Vaccine and placebo recipients had similar non-spike TCR breadth, a finding consistent with the vaccine containing only spike. The study was not powered for comparison of responses between vaccine doses or regimens.

The specimen comprised peripheral blood, sampled in a trial of Ad26.COV2.S vaccine versus placebo. The chain joins TRBV2 to TRBJ2-7; the D gene could be either TRBD1 or TRBD2, each agreeing at 6 bases. This sequence was found in a person aged 18-65 years who received the Ad26.COV2.S COVID-19 vaccine or a placebo. CDR3 region: CASREGAYEQYF. The bases read TGTGCCAGCAGGGAGGGGGCCTACGAGCAGTACTTC.